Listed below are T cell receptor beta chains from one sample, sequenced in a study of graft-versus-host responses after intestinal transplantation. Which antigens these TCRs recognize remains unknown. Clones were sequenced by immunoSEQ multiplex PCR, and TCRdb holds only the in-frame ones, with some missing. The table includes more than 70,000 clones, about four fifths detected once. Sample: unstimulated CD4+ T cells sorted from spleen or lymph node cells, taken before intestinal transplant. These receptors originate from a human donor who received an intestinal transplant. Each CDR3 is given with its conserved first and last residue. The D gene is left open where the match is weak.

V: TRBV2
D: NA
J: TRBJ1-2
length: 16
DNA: TGTGCCAGCAGTGAAGCGCTTGGACAGTTGGTTGGAGGCTACACCTTC
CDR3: CASSEALGQLVGGYTF

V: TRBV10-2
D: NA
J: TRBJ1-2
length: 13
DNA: TGCGCCAGCAGCCCGATACAGGGTGGCGGCTACACCTTC
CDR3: CASSPIQGGGYTF

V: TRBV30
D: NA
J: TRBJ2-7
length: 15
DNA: TGTGCCTGGAGTGTACCGGGAGACACCCTATACGAGCAGTACTTC
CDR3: CAWSVPGDTLYEQYF

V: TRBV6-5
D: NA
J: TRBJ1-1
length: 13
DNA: TGTGCCAGCAGTTCGAGAGGATACACTGAAGCTTTCTTT
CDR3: CASSSRGYTEAFF

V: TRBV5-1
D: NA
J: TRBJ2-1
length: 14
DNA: TGCGCCAGCAGCATAGGGACACCCAGGGGTGAGCAGTTCTTC
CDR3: CASSIGTPRGEQFF

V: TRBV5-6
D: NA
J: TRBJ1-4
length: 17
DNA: TGTGCCAGCAGCTTGACTCCCCCTAGCTCAACTAATGAAAAACTGTTTTTT
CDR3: CASSLTPPSSTNEKLFF

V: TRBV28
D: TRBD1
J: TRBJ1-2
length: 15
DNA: TGTGCCAGCAGTTTGGTGGGACAGGGTCTCTATGGCTACACCTTC
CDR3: CASSLVGQGLYGYTF

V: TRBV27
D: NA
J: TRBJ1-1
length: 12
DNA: TGTGCCAGCAGTTTAGAAGGGGGTGATGCTTTCTTT
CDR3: CASSLEGGDAFF

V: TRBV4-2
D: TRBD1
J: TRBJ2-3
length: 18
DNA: TGTGCCAGCAGCCCAAAGGGTGTAGGGGACAGGGGCACAGATACGCAGTATTTT
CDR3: CASSPKGVGDRGTDTQYF

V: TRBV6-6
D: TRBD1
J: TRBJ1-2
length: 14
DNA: TGTGCCAGCACCTGGGACAGTTCAGGGACAAGGTACACCTTC
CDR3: CASTWDSSGTRYTF

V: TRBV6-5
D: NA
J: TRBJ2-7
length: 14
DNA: TGTGCCAGCAGTCCAACCTGGGGGGAGTACGAGCAGTACTTC
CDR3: CASSPTWGEYEQYF

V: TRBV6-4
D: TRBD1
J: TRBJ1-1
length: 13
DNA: TGTGCCAGCAGACCGACAGGGGGCACTGAAGCTTTCTTT
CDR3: CASRPTGGTEAFF